Listed below are T cell receptor beta chains from one sample, sequenced in a study of metastatic and nonmetastatic thyroid tumors. TCRdb re-analyzed the PCR reads through MiXCR. The sample shows roughly 34,000 clones, about a fifth of them seen only once. The specimen sequenced was tumor tissue. The receptors were gathered from a male donor with papillary thyroid cancer or a benign thyroid nodule (not recorded which). Some clones in this sample may be carry-over from other donors' samples. CDR3s leave out the opening cysteine and the closing phenylalanine or tryptophan. Each record gives: V gene, J gene, CDR3 protein.

V gene: TRBV28
J gene: TRBJ2-5
CDR3 protein: ACSVSVRQETQY

V gene: TRBV7-2
J gene: TRBJ2-3
CDR3 protein: ASSLASGIVADTQY

V gene: TRBV6-1
J gene: TRBJ2-2
CDR3 protein: ASRNGLSNTGELF

V gene: TRBV2
J gene: TRBJ1-2
CDR3 protein: ASSVSSFGYT

V gene: TRBV20-1
J gene: TRBJ1-1
CDR3 protein: SARDQGTGFLTEAF

V gene: TRBV7-6
J gene: TRBJ2-1
CDR3 protein: ASSLAVAGTAGGEQF

V gene: TRBV7-3
J gene: TRBJ2-5
CDR3 protein: ASSLLGGQETQY

V gene: TRBV27
J gene: TRBJ1-2
CDR3 protein: ASSPGTGGGPDGYT

V gene: TRBV11-2
J gene: TRBJ2-1
CDR3 protein: ASSSTGTSGGGQF

V gene: TRBV11-2
J gene: TRBJ2-7
CDR3 protein: ASSLRTSGAAYEQY

V gene: TRBV20-1
J gene: TRBJ2-7
CDR3 protein: SARRQESSYEQY

V gene: TRBV6-1
J gene: TRBJ2-5
CDR3 protein: ASSERQDQETQY

V gene: TRBV20-1
J gene: TRBJ2-2
CDR3 protein: SARWTSGTGELF

V gene: TRBV19
J gene: TRBJ2-2
CDR3 protein: ASRPGARELF

V gene: TRBV20-1
J gene: TRBJ2-7
CDR3 protein: SAHRDRQYYEQY

V gene: TRBV9
J gene: TRBJ2-7
CDR3 protein: ASSPREGHSYEQY

V gene: TRBV20-1
J gene: TRBJ2-7
CDR3 protein: SADRILKKAGATHEQY

V gene: TRBV6-2/TRBV6-3
J gene: TRBJ2-2
CDR3 protein: ASSRSGNTGGLF

V gene: TRBV20-1
J gene: TRBJ2-7
CDR3 protein: SADIGLAGQAYEQY

V gene: TRBV11-2
J gene: TRBJ1-5
CDR3 protein: ASSLWSLGPNQPQH

V gene: TRBV6-5
J gene: TRBJ1-2
CDR3 protein: ASSYSGQGEGYT

V gene: TRBV3-1
J gene: TRBJ2-7
CDR3 protein: ASSPRDRATYEQY

V gene: TRBV6-1
J gene: TRBJ1-1
CDR3 protein: ASSSSTEAF

V gene: TRBV28
J gene: TRBJ1-1
CDR3 protein: ATGGSTQAF

V gene: TRBV12-3/TRBV12-4
J gene: TRBJ2-2
CDR3 protein: ASRRDRASGSGELF

V gene: TRBV11-2
J gene: TRBJ2-7
CDR3 protein: ASTVGWGTYEQY

V gene: TRBV7-2
J gene: TRBJ1-5
CDR3 protein: ASSRDNNQPQH

V gene: TRBV18
J gene: TRBJ2-5
CDR3 protein: ASSPRDRERETQY

V gene: TRBV2
J gene: TRBJ2-3
CDR3 protein: ASSADSGGTDTQY

V gene: TRBV20-1
J gene: TRBJ2-5
CDR3 protein: SATPGLAGETQY

V gene: TRBV24-1
J gene: TRBJ2-1
CDR3 protein: ATSIEGYNEQF

V gene: TRBV27
J gene: TRBJ1-2
CDR3 protein: ASSFRGGRKVHYGYT